This TCR beta chain was recovered during a study of T cell responses to AZD1222 COVID-19 vaccine. This CDR3 contains 17 residues. The repertoire was sequenced with immunoSEQ multiplex PCR; TCRdb's copy has only in-frame clones and lacks some. The sample has roughly 250,000 clones, over 85% seen once. The chain has TRBV21-1 and TRBJ2-4; the D segment call TRBD2 is taken from the table without a DNA check. TRBV21-1 is a listed pseudogene. This specimen was peripheral blood, taken on day 0 of AZD1222 vaccination. This clonotype originated in an adult in good health. The CDR3: CASSKKAADLAKNIQYF. CDR3 nucleotides: TGTGCCAGCAGCAAAAAGGCGGCAGACCTAGCCAAAAACATTCAGTACTTC.